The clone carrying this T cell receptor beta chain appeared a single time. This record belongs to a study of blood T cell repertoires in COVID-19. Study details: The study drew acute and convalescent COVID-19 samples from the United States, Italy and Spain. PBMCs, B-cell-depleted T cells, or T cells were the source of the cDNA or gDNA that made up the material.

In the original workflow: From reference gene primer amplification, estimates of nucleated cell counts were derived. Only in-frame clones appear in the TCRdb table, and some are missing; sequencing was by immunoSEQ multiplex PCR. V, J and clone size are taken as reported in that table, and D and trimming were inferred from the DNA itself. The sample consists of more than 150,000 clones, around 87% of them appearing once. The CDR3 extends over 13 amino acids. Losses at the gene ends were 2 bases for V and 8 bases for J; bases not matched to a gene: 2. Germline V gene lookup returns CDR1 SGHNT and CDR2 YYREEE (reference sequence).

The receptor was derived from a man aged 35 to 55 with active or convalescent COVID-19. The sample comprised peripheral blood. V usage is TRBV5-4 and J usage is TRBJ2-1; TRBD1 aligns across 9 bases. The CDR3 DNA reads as TGTGCCAGCAGCTTAACAGGGGGCGATGAGCAGTTCTTC. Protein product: CASSLTGGDEQFF. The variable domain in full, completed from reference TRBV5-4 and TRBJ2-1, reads ETGVTQSPTHLIKTRGQQVTLRCSSQSGHNTVSWYQQALGQGPQFIFQYYREEENGRGNFPPRFSGLQFPNYSSELNVNALELDDSALYLCASSLTGGDEQFFGPGTRLTVL.